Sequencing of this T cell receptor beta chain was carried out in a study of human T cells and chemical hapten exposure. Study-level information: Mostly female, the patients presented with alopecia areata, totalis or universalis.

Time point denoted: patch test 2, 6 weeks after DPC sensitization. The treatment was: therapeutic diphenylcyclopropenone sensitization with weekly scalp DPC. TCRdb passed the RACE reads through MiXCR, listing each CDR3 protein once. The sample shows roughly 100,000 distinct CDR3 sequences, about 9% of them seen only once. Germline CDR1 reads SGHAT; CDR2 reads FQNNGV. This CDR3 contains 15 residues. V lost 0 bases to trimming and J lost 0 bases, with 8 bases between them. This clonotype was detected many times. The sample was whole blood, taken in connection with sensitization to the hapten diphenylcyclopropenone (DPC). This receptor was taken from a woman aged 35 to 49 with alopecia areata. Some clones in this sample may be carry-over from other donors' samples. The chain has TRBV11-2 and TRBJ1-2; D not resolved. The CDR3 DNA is TGTGCCAGCAGCTTAGATCGGGTCTCTAACTATGGCTACACCTTC. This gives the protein CASSLDRVSNYGYTF. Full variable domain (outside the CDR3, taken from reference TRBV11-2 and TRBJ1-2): EAGVAQSPRYKIIEKRQSVAFWCNPISGHATLYWYQQILGQGPKLLIQFQNNGVVDDSQLPKDRFSAERLKGVDSTLKIQPAKLEDSAVYLCASSLDRVSNYGYTFGSGTRLTVV.